Shown below are 28 T cell receptor beta chains from a single sample sequenced in a study of PD-L1 blockade in urothelial cancer. Time point here: pretreatment peripheral blood. Produced via immunoSEQ multiplex PCR; TCRdb's table is partial and in-frame only. The sample has tens of thousands of clones, more than 70% seen once. The starting material was PBMCs, obtained around atezolizumab (anti-PD-L1) treatment. All receptors derive from a man in his fifties or sixties with urothelial cancer.

The V gene is TRBV15, the J gene TRBJ2-7; TRBD2 might be the D (5 bases). V lost 0 bases to trimming and J lost 5 bases, with 14 bases between them. The CDR3 consists of 15 residues. The germline gives CDR1 LNHNV, CDR2 YYDKDF (reference sequence). Here the CDR3 reads CATSRDPGSVDEQYF. For the CDR3, the DNA is TGTGCCACCAGCAGAGATCCGGGGTCCGTAGACGAGCAGTACTTC. Full variable domain (missing parts from reference TRBV15 and TRBJ2-7): DAMVIQNPRYQVTQFGKPVTLSCSQTLNHNVMYWYQQKSSQAPKLLFHYYDKDFNNEADTPDNFQSRRPNTSFCFLDIRSPGLGDTAMYLCATSRDPGSVDEQYFGPGTRLTVT.

The CDR3 nucleotides read TGTGCCAGCAGCTCTCGGGGGGCGCGCGGCACTGAAGCTTTCTTT. It specifies CASSSRGARGTEAFF. The rearrangement links TRBV7-8 to TRBJ1-1; maybe TRBD1 (6 bases). CDR1 and CDR2 from the germline V gene are SGHVS and FQNEAQ. The CDR3 consists of 15 residues. The V end lost 4 bases, the J end lost 4 bases, and 16 bases lay between the germline ends. Based on the CDR3 plus reference TRBV7-8 and TRBJ1-1, the full variable domain is GAGVSQSPRYKVAKRGQDVALRCDPISGHVSLFWYQQALGQGPEFLTYFQNEAQLDKSGLPSDRFFAERPEGSVSTLKIQRTQQEDSAVYLCASSSRGARGTEAFFGQGTRLTVV.

The V gene is TRBV11-3, the J gene TRBJ2-3, with D hard to call. This CDR3 region has 15 residues. With 6 bases removed from V and 1 base from J, the gap between germline ends came to 14 bases. CDR1 is SGHNT and CDR2 is YENEEA in the germline V gene. CDR3 in amino acids: CASRTGLPGTDTQYF. CDR3 DNA: TGTGCCAGCAGGACGGGTTTACCGGGCACAGATACGCAGTATTTT.

The J gene is TRBJ2-7, the V gene TRBV4-2; D is unresolved. Germline lookup yields CDR1 LGHNA and CDR2 YNFKEQ. There are 11 residues in the CDR3. Trimming shortened V by 0 bases and J by 6 bases, and 3 bases separated the two germline ends. The CDR3 reads CASSQDREQYF. The CDR3 DNA is TGTGCCAGCAGCCAAGATCGCGAGCAGTACTTC.

The chain links TRBV9 to TRBJ1-5, with 7 bases fitting TRBD1. The trim removed 0 bases at V and 6 bases at J, leaving 3 bases unmatched. Germline V gene lookup returns CDR1 SGDLS and CDR2 YYNGEE. CDR3 length: 14 amino acids. CDR3 nucleotides: TGTGCCAGCAGCGTAGGAGGGGACAGTCAGCCCCAGCATTTT. It codes for CASSVGGDSQPQHF.

The rearrangement links TRBV4-1 to TRBJ2-7, with TRBD1 matching 9 bases. The CDR3 runs to 20 residues. The germline gives CDR1 MGHRA, CDR2 YSYEKL. The trim removed 4 bases at V and 2 bases at J, leaving 21 bases unmatched. The CDR3 loop is CASSLGPSGTGTVNAYEQYF. In nucleotides, the CDR3 is TGCGCCAGCAGCCTAGGGCCATCCGGGACAGGGACCGTAAATGCCTACGAGCAGTACTTC.

The V call is TRBV5-1, the J call TRBJ1-4; a weak D match, TRBD1 (5 bases). CDR3 length equals 17 residues. From germline, CDR1 is SGHRS and CDR2 YFSETQ. Trimming removed 5 bases at V and 0 bases at J, with 17 bases between. CDR3 DNA sequence: TGCGCCAGCAGACCCTCGGGGGGGTCTGCAACTAATGAAAAACTGTTTTTT. Amino acids: CASRPSGGSATNEKLFF.

This clone appeared a few times. The chain combines TRBV6-5 with TRBJ2-7; D remains unclear. Germline V gene data show CDR1 as MNHEY and CDR2 as SVGAGI. Trimming left V 10 bases short and J 0 bases short, with 16 bases between. This CDR3 contains 14 residues. The CDR3 DNA reads as TGTGCCACACGTCCCTCCACAGTCTCCTACGAGCAGTACTTC. Translation gives CATRPSTVSYEQYF.

The CDR3 DNA follows: TGTGCCTGGAGTGTACACAGGGGAGTGGGGAGCAATCAGCCCCAGCATTTT. It is translated as CAWSVHRGVGSNQPQHF. V gene TRBV30 combines with J gene TRBJ1-5; 7 nucleotides match TRBD1. V lost 0 bases to trimming and J lost 1 base; unmatched junction nucleotides: 9. The CDR3 covers 17 residues. In germline, CDR1 is GTSNPN, CDR2 SVGIG (reference sequence).

The genes are TRBV7-3 and TRBJ2-2; the D gene is possibly TRBD2 (6 bases). This CDR3 comprises 17 residues. Germline V gene lookup returns CDR1 SGHTA and CDR2 FQGTGA. Trimming cost V 1 base and J 6 bases, with 18 bases left between them. The chain's CDR3 is CASSLIPLNAGPGELFF. The CDR3 region has the DNA TGTGCCAGCAGCTTAATTCCCCTAAATGCGGGGCCCGGGGAGCTGTTTTTT.

The rearrangement links TRBV19 to TRBJ1-4; D is possibly TRBD1 (6 bases). The CDR3 is 15 amino acids. Trimming pared 5 bases from V and 2 bases from J, leaving 12 bases between. CDR1 is LNHDA, CDR2 SQIVND, per germline (reference sequence). DNA for the CDR3: TGTGCCAGTAGTTCTCAGGGGTCTACTAATGAAAAACTGTTTTTT. Protein sequence: CASSSQGSTNEKLFF.

The CDR3 spells CASSIGGETQYF. CDR3 nucleotides: TGTGCCAGCAGTATAGGAGGAGAGACCCAGTACTTC. The V and J genes are TRBV28 and TRBJ2-5, with D tentatively TRBD2 (5 bases). Germline V gene sequence: CDR1 MDHEN, CDR2 SYDVKM. Between the trimmed V and J ends, which lost 5 bases and 4 bases, there was a span of 8 bases. The CDR3 loop spans 12 amino acids. Drawing the rest from reference TRBV28 and TRBJ2-5, the complete variable domain is DVKVTQSSRYLVKRTGEKVFLECVQDMDHENMFWYRQDPGLGLRLIYFSYDVKMKEKGDIPEGYSVSREKKERFSLILESASTNQTSMYLCASSIGGETQYFGPGTRLLVL.

The J gene is TRBJ2-5, the V gene TRBV13, with a weak D call TRBD2 (5 bases). The V end lost 5 bases, the J end lost 1 base, and 11 bases lay between the germline ends. This CDR3 is built from 14 residues. The germline gives CDR1 PRHDT, CDR2 FYEKMQ (reference sequence). In DNA, the CDR3 is TGTGCCAGCAGCCCTGGCGGGCCCCAAGAGACCCAGTACTTC. This translates into CASSPGGPQETQYF.

CDR3 bases: TGTGCCAGCAGTTCACCGTTAGTTAGCTACGAGCAGTACTTC. Protein product: CASSSPLVSYEQYF. This sequence joins TRBV6-5 and TRBJ2-7; D remains unclear. The CDR3 covers 14 residues. V was shortened by 4 bases and J by 3 bases, with 13 bases between the two germline ends. Germline CDR1 MNHEY, CDR2 SVGAGI.

The chain employs TRBV19 and TRBJ2-3, with a weak D call TRBD2 (5 bases). Trimming cost V 8 bases and J 3 bases, with 12 bases left between them. Germline loops: CDR1 LNHDA, CDR2 SQIVND (reference sequence). CDR3 length: 13 residues. The CDR3 loop is CASLSDFTDTQYF. The CDR3 nucleotides read TGTGCCAGTCTCTCGGACTTTACAGATACGCAGTATTTT.

The chain recombines TRBV10-2 with TRBJ2-4; D gene unclear. Germline CDR1 and CDR2: WSHSY and SAAADI. This CDR3 spans 14 amino acids. Trimming took 4 bases from V and 0 from J, leaving 7 bases between them. This CDR3 reads CASSVSLAKNIQYF. The DNA of the CDR3 is TGCGCCAGCAGTGTCTCGTTAGCCAAAAACATTCAGTACTTC.

The rearrangement links TRBV5-1 to TRBJ1-4; TRBD1 might be the D (5 bases). V dropped 4 bases and J dropped 1 base, with 11 bases sitting between them. CDR3 length: 15 residues. Looked up from germline, CDR1 is SGHRS and CDR2 is YFSETQ. The CDR3 sequence: CASSGGGLTNEKLFF. Here the CDR3 DNA reads TGCGCCAGCAGCGGGGGGGGGTTAACTAATGAAAAACTGTTTTTT.

The rearrangement uses TRBV28 and TRBJ1-2; D not resolved. This CDR3 has 15 amino acids. Trimming pared 6 bases from V and 4 bases from J, leaving 18 bases between. Germline CDR1 reads MDHEN; CDR2 reads SYDVKM. CDR3 DNA sequence: TGTGCCAGCAGCCTAAACCCTGGGGAGCTCTATGGCTACACCTTC. Translated, it gives CASSLNPGELYGYTF.

The chain carries TRBV7-9 and TRBJ2-7, with D possibly being TRBD1 (5 bases). The germline V and J ends were trimmed by 4 bases and 2 bases, with 15 bases remaining between them. The CDR3 is 15 residues long. Germline V gene sequence: CDR1 SEHNR, CDR2 FQNEAQ (reference sequence). The CDR3 bases are TGTGCCAGCAGCTACCCGGCCGTAGGGGCCTACGAGCAGTACTTC. It codes for CASSYPAVGAYEQYF.

This chain joins TRBV9 and TRBJ1-4; 10 bases map to TRBD1. The CDR3 spans 15 residues. Germline V gene data show CDR1 as SGDLS and CDR2 as YYNGEE. Trimming cost V 4 bases and J 6 bases; bases outside gene matches: 6. The CDR3 nucleotides are TGTGCCAGCAGCCCGCGGGACAGGGGCGATGAAAAACTGTTTTTT. Amino acid sequence: CASSPRDRGDEKLFF.

This clone was detected a few times. J is TRBJ1-1 and V is TRBV9; D is unclear. The germline V gene encodes CDR1 SGDLS and CDR2 YYNGEE. CDR3 length: 15 amino acids. The germline V and J ends were trimmed by 4 bases and 4 bases, with 17 bases remaining between them. The CDR3 nucleotides read TGTGCCAGCAGCCCATTCTCCCGAACGCGCACTGAAGCTTTCTTT. Translated, it gives CASSPFSRTRTEAFF.

V is TRBV28 and J is TRBJ2-5; TRBD1 matches 8 bases. J was trimmed by 5 bases and V by 5 bases; bases with no gene match: 13. Per germline, CDR1 MDHEN and CDR2 SYDVKM. The CDR3 contains 16 residues. The CDR3 is CASSPGQTGVGETQYF. The CDR3 DNA sequence: TGTGCCAGCAGTCCCGGGCAGACAGGGGTGGGGGAGACCCAGTACTTC.

The chain uses TRBV4-1 and TRBJ2-1; no firm D call. V was clipped by 4 bases and J by 6 bases, with 13 bases between them. The CDR3 is 14 residues long. The germline CDR1 and CDR2 sequences are MGHRA and YSYEKL. CDR3 in amino acids: CASSLPLLANEQFF. The CDR3 nucleotides are TGCGCCAGCAGCCTCCCATTGTTGGCCAATGAGCAGTTCTTC.

As to this clone: The junction shows a germline mismatch at one end, possibly a read error. CDR3 loop: CASSKQGGEQFF. CDR3 DNA sequence: TGTGCTAGCAGCAAACAGGGGGGTGAGCAGTTCTTC. The chain joins TRBV7-7 to TRBJ2-1, with 8 bases fitting TRBD1. CDR3 length: 12 residues. Germline CDR1 SSHAT, CDR2 FNYEAQ (reference sequence).

The genes are TRBV29-1 and TRBJ2-5; 9 positions agree with TRBD1. Germline lookup yields CDR1 SQVTM and CDR2 ANQGSEA. This CDR3 spans 13 amino acids. The V segment lost 6 bases and the J segment 4 bases; nucleotides outside the gene matches: 6. The DNA for the CDR3 is TGCAGCGTCAGGGACAGGGTAAGAGAGACCCAGTACTTC. Translation: CSVRDRVRETQYF.

The rearrangement joins TRBV28 to TRBJ2-7; 14 nucleotides match TRBD2. CDR1 and CDR2 from the germline V gene are MDHEN and SYDVKM. V lost 4 bases, J lost 1 base, and 18 bases stayed unmatched. The CDR3 extends over 21 amino acids. The CDR3 spells CASSSDGETSGREDWSYEQYF. In DNA, the CDR3 is TGTGCCAGCAGTTCGGACGGTGAGACTAGCGGGAGGGAGGATTGGTCCTACGAGCAGTACTTC.

The chain uses TRBV25-1 and TRBJ1-3; D gene uncertain. Germline V CDR1 and CDR2: MGHDK, SYGVNS. Trimming pared 2 bases from V and 2 bases from J, leaving 7 bases between. This CDR3 has 14 amino acids. CDR3 in DNA: TGTGCCAGCAGTGAAACAGCAGCTGGAAACACCATATATTTT. Translated: CASSETAAGNTIYF.

The chain has TRBV28 and TRBJ2-1, with D tentatively TRBD2 (7 bases). V dropped 6 bases and J dropped 7 bases, with 10 bases sitting between them. This CDR3 has 12 residues. Germline loops: CDR1 MDHEN, CDR2 SYDVKM. DNA for the CDR3: TGTGCCAGCAGGAGGGGGGGGAATGAGCAGTTCTTC. Protein product: CASRRGGNEQFF. Full variable domain (rest looked up from reference TRBV28 and TRBJ2-1): DVKVTQSSRYLVKRTGEKVFLECVQDMDHENMFWYRQDPGLGLRLIYFSYDVKMKEKGDIPEGYSVSREKKERFSLILESASTNQTSMYLCASRRGGNEQFFGPGTRLTVL.